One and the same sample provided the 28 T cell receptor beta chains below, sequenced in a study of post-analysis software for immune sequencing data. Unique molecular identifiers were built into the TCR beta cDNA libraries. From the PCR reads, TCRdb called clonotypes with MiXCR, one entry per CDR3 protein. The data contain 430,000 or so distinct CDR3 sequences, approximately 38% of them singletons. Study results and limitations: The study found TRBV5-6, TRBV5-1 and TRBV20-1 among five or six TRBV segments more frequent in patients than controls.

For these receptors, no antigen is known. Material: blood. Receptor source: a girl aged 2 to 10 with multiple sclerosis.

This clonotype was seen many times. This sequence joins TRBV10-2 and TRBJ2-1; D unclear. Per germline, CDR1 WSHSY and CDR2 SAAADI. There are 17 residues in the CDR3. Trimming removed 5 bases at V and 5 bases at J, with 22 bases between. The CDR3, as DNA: TGCGCCAGCAGTCAATTCGGGCCCGTCCATTTCGACAATGAGCAGTTCTTC. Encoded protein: CASSQFGPVHFDNEQFF.

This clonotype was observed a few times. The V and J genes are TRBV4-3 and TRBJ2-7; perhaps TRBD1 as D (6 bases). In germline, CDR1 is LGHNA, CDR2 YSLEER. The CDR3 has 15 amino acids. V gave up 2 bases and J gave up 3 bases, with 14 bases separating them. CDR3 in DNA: TGCGCCAGCAGCCAACTTACAGGGCGGAGCTACGAGCAGTACTTC. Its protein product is CASSQLTGRSYEQYF.

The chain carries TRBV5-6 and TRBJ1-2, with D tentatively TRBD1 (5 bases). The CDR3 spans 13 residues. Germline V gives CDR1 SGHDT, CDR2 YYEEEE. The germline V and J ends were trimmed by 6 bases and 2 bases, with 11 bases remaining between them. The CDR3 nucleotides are TGTGCCAGCAAGGACACTCCGAACTATGGCTACACCTTC. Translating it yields CASKDTPNYGYTF.

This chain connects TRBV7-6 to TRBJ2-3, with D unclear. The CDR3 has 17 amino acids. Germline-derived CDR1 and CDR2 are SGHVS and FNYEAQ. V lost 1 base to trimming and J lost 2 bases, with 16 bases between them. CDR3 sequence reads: CASSLGLMADSTDTQYF. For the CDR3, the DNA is TGTGCCAGCAGCTTAGGCCTCATGGCGGATTCCACAGATACGCAGTATTTT.

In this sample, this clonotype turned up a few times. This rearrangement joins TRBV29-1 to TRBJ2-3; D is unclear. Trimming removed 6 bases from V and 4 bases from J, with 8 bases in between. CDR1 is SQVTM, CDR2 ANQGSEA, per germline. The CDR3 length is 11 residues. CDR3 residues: CSVQYSDTQYF. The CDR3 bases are TGCAGCGTCCAGTACTCAGATACGCAGTATTTT.

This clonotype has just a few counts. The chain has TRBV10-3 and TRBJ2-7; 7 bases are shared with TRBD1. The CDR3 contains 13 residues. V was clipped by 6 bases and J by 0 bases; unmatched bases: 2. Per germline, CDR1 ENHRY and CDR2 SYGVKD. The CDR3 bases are TGTGCCATCAGAGGGACAGACTCCTACGAGCAGTACTTC. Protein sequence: CAIRGTDSYEQYF.

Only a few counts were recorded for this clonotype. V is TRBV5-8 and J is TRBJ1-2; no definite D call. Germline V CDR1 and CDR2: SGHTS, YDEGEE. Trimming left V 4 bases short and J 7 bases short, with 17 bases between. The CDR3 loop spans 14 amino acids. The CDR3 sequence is CASSLSYDDSGYTF. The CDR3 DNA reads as TGTGCCAGCAGCCTAAGTTACGATGATAGTGGCTACACCTTC.

DNA of the CDR3: TGTGCCAGCAGCGCCCACCTCACAGGGCCCCTCCACTTT. Translating gives CASSAHLTGPLHF. The chain employs TRBV3-1 and TRBJ1-6, with D possibly being TRBD1 (6 bases). The CDR3 is 13 amino acids. Germline V gene sequence: CDR1 LGHDT, CDR2 YNNKEL (reference sequence). Trimming left V 5 bases short and J 13 bases short, with 15 bases between.

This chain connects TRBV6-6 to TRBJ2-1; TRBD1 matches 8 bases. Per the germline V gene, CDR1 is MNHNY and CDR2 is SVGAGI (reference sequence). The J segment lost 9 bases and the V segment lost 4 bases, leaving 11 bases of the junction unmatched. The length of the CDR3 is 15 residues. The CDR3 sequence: CASSSPDRVRGEQFF. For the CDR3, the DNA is TGTGCCAGCAGTTCCCCGGACAGGGTAAGAGGTGAGCAGTTCTTC.

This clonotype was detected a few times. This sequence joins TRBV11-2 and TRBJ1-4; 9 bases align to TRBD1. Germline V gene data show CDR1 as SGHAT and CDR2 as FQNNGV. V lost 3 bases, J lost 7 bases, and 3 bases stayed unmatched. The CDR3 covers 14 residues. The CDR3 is CASSFGQGSEKLFF. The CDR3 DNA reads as TGTGCCAGCAGCTTCGGACAGGGGAGTGAAAAACTGTTTTTT. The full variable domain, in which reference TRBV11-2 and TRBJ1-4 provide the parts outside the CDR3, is EAGVAQSPRYKIIEKRQSVAFWCNPISGHATLYWYQQILGQGPKLLIQFQNNGVVDDSQLPKDRFSAERLKGVDSTLKIQPAKLEDSAVYLCASSFGQGSEKLFFGSGTQLSVL.

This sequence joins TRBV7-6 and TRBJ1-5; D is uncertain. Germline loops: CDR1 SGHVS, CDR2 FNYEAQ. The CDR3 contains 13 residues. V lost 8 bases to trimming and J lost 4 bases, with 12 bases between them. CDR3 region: CASGSSTNQPQHF. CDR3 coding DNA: TGTGCCAGCGGCTCGAGCACAAATCAGCCCCAGCATTTT.

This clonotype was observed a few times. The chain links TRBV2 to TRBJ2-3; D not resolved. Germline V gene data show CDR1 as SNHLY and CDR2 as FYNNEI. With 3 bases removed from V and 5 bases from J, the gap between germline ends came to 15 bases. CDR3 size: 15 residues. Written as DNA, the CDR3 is TGTGCCAGCAGTGATACAGCTAAAGGAGTAGATACGCAGTATTTT. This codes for CASSDTAKGVDTQYF.

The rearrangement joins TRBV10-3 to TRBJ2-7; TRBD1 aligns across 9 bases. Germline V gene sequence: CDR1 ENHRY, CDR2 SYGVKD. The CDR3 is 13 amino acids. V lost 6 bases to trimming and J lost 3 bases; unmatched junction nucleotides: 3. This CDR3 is CAIRDRGIYEQYF. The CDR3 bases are TGTGCCATCAGGGACAGGGGAATCTACGAGCAGTACTTC.

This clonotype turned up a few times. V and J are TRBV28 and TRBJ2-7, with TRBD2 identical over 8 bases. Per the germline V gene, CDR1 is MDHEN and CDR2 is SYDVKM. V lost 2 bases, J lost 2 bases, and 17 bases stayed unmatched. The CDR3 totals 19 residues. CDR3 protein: CASSLAGGYSSGSPYEQYF. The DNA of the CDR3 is TGTGCCAGCAGTTTAGCGGGGGGTTACTCCAGCGGGAGCCCCTACGAGCAGTACTTC. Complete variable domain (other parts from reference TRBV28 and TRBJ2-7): DVKVTQSSRYLVKRTGEKVFLECVQDMDHENMFWYRQDPGLGLRLIYFSYDVKMKEKGDIPEGYSVSREKKERFSLILESASTNQTSMYLCASSLAGGYSSGSPYEQYFGPGTRLTVT.

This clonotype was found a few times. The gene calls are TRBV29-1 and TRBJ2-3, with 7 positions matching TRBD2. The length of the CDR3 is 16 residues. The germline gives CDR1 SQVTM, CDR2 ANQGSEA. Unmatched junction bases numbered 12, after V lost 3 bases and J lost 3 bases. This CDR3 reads CSVDPLGGEGTDTQYF. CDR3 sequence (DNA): TGCAGCGTTGACCCGCTAGGCGGGGAGGGGACAGATACGCAGTATTTT.

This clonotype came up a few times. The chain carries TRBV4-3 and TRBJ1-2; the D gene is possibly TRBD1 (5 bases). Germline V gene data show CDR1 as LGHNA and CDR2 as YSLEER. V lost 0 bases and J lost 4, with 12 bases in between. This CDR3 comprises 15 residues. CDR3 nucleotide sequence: TGCGCCAGCAGCCAAGATCGTCAGGGACGCTATGGCTACACCTTC. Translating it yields CASSQDRQGRYGYTF.

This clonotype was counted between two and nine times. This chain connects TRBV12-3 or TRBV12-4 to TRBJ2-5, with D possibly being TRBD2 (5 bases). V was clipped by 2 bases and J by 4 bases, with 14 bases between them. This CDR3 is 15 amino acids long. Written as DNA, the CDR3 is TGTGCCAGCAGTTTACCGAGGCTACGGGGAGAGACCCAGTACTTC. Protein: CASSLPRLRGETQYF.

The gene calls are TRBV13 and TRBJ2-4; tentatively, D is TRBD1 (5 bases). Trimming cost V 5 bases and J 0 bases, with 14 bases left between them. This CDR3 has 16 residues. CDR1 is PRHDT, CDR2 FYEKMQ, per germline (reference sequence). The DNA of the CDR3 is TGTGCCAGCAGCCACGACAGACTCTTAGCCAAAAACATTCAGTACTTC. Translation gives CASSHDRLLAKNIQYF.

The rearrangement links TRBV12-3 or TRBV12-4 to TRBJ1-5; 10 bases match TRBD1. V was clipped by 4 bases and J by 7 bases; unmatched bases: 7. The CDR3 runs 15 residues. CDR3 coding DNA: TGTGCCAGCAGTTACCGGGACAGGGGAATACAGCCCCAGCATTTT. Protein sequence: CASSYRDRGIQPQHF.

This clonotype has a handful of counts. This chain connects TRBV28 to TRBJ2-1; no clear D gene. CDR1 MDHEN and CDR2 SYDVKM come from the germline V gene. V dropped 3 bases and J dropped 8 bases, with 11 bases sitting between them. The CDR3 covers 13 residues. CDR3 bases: TGTGCCAGCAGTTTCCCCCATCGCGATGAGCAGTTCTTC. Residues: CASSFPHRDEQFF. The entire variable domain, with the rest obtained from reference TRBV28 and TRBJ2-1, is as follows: DVKVTQSSRYLVKRTGEKVFLECVQDMDHENMFWYRQDPGLGLRLIYFSYDVKMKEKGDIPEGYSVSREKKERFSLILESASTNQTSMYLCASSFPHRDEQFFGPGTRLTVL.

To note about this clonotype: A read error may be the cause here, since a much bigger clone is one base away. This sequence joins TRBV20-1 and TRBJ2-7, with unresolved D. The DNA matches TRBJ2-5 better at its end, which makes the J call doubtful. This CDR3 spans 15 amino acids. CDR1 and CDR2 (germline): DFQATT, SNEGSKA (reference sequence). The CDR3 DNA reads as TGCAGTGCTTCGCCCGACCAGACTTCAGGAGAGACCCAGTACTTC. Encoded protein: CSASPDQTSGETQYF.

The DNA of the CDR3 is TGTGCCAGCAGTCCCCTAGCGGACTCCTACAATGAGCAGTTCTTC. Its protein product is CASSPLADSYNEQFF. The genes are TRBV7-3 and TRBJ2-1; 7 bases fit TRBD2. The junction had 5 bases not matched to a gene; V was cut back by 6 bases and J by 0 bases. This CDR3 has 15 amino acids. Germline-derived CDR1 and CDR2 are SGHTA and FQGTGA.

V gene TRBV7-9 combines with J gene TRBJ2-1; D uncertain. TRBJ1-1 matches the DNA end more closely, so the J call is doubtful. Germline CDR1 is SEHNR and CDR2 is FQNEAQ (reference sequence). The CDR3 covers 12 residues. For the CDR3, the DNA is TGTGCCAGCAGCTTCTCCTACACTGAAGCTTTCTTT. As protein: CASSFSYTEAFF.

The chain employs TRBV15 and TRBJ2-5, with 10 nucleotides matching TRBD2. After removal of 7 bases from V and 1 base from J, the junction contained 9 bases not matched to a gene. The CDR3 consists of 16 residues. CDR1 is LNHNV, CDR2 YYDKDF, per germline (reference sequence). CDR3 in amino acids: CATTPNLAGAQETQYF. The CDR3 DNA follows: TGTGCCACCACCCCAAACCTAGCGGGGGCCCAAGAGACCCAGTACTTC.

The CDR3 nucleotides are TGTGCCAGCAGTTCCGACAGGGGGTACCTCTATGGCTACACCTTC. Residues: CASSSDRGYLYGYTF. The chain combines TRBV12-3 or TRBV12-4 with TRBJ1-2, with TRBD1 identical over 9 bases. The CDR3 loop spans 15 amino acids. The J segment lost 4 bases and the V segment lost 4 bases, leaving 7 bases of the junction unmatched.

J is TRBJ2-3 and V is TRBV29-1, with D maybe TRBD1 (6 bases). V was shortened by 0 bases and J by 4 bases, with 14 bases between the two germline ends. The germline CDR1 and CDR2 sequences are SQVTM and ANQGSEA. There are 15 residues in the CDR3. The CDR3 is CSVEDHQGKADTQYF. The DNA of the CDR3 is TGCAGCGTTGAAGATCACCAGGGGAAGGCAGATACGCAGTATTTT.

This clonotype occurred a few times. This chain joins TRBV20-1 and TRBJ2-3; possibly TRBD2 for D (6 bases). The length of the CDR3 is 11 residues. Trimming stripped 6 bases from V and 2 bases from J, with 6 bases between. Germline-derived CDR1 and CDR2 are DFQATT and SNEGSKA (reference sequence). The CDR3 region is CSAGLTDTQYF. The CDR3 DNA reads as TGCAGTGCGGGACTCACAGATACGCAGTATTTT.

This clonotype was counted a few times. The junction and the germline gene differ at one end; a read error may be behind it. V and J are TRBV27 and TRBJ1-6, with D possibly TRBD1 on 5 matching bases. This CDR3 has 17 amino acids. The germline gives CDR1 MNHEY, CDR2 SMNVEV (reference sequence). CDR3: CASSLTGQGLHNSPLHF. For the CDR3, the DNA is TGTGCCAGTAGTTTAACGGGGCAGGGTCTCCATAATTCACCCCTCCACTTT.